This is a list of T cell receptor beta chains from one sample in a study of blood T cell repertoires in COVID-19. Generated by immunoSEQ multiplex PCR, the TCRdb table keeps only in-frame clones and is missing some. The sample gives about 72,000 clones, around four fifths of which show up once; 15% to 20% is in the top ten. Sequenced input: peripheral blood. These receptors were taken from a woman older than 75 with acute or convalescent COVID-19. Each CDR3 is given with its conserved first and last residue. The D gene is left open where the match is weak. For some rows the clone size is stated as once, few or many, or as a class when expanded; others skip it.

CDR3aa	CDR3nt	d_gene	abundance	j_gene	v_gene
CASSDARGAVNTEAFF	TGTGCCAGCTCAGACGCCAGGGGGGCGGTGAACACTGAAGCTTTCTTT	TRBD1	-	TRBJ1-1	TRBV18
CASSESGGRPQHF	TGCGCCAGCAGTGAGTCGGGGGGGAGGCCCCAGCATTTT	-	few	TRBJ1-5	TRBV10-1
CASSLTANEQYF	TGTGCCAGCAGTTTGACAGCCAACGAGCAGTACTTC	-	-	TRBJ2-7	TRBV12-3/TRBV12-4
CASSRTSGAVSYNEQFF	TGTGCCAGCAGTCGGACTAGCGGGGCTGTCTCCTACAATGAGCAGTTCTTC	TRBD2	-	TRBJ2-1	TRBV6-6
CASSIGTLAGVVEQFF	TGTGCCAGTAGTATAGGGACCCTAGCGGGAGTTGTTGAGCAGTTCTTC	TRBD2	-	TRBJ2-1	TRBV19
CASSESRGFGTEAFF	TGTGCCAGCAGTGAATCGAGAGGGTTCGGCACTGAAGCTTTCTTT	-	-	TRBJ1-1	TRBV25-1
CAWSVAENPNEKLFF	TGTGCCTGGAGTGTAGCGGAGAACCCTAATGAAAAACTGTTTTTT	-	-	TRBJ1-4	TRBV30
CASSLNAASGYEQYF	TGCGCCAGCAGCTTGAACGCAGCGTCCGGCTACGAGCAGTACTTC	-	once	TRBJ2-7	TRBV5-1
CASSLAEGNEQFF	TGCGCCAGCAGCTTGGCCGAGGGTAATGAGCAGTTCTTC	-	-	TRBJ2-1	TRBV5-1
CASSLETGSTGELFF	TGTGCCAGCAGCCTAGAGACAGGGTCCACCGGGGAGCTGTTTTTT	TRBD1	-	TRBJ2-2	TRBV9
CASSSGGQPQHF	TGTGCCAGCAGCTCAGGGGGTCAGCCCCAGCATTTT	TRBD1	few	TRBJ1-5	TRBV7-9
CASGEGGTDTQYF	TGCGCCAGCGGCGAGGGGGGCACAGATACGCAGTATTTT	-	-	TRBJ2-3	TRBV5-1
CASSFLRTGKGEAFF	TGTGCCAGCAGTTTCCTCCGGACAGGGAAGGGTGAAGCTTTCTTT	TRBD1	-	TRBJ1-1	TRBV28
CASSLYAGGEETQYF	TGTGCCAGCAGCTTATACGCGGGAGGGGAAGAGACCCAGTACTTC	TRBD2	few	TRBJ2-5	TRBV7-3
CASSGTTGVSYEQYF	TGCGCCAGCAGCGGGACGACAGGAGTATCCTACGAGCAGTACTTC	-	-	TRBJ2-7	TRBV5-1
CAISETGGSGGANVLTF	TGTGCCATCAGTGAGACGGGAGGTTCGGGAGGGGCCAACGTCCTGACTTTC	TRBD2	-	TRBJ2-6	TRBV10-3
CASRFRTSGGWALREQYF	TGCGCCAGCAGATTCCGGACTAGCGGGGGGTGGGCCCTCCGCGAGCAGTACTTC	TRBD2	-	TRBJ2-7	TRBV10-1
CAWSEGLGTYEQYF	TGTGCCTGGAGTGAGGGACTAGGGACCTACGAGCAGTACTTC	TRBD2	-	TRBJ2-7	TRBV30
CSVMLRGSYNEQFF	TGCAGCGTCATGCTGCGGGGGAGCTACAATGAGCAGTTCTTC	TRBD2	-	TRBJ2-1	TRBV29-1
CASSTAALAGAGEQFF	TGCGCCAGCAGCACTGCTGCCCTAGCGGGAGCGGGTGAGCAGTTCTTC	TRBD2	-	TRBJ2-1	TRBV5-1
CASSERVTEAFF	TGTGCCAGCAGTGAGAGGGTGACTGAAGCTTTCTTT	-	-	TRBJ1-1	TRBV2
CASSRGGIEGYTF	TGTGCCAGCAGCAGGGGTGGGATAGAGGGCTACACCTTC	-	-	TRBJ1-2	TRBV6-5
CSASSNTEAFF	TGCAGTGCTAGCTCGAACACTGAAGCTTTCTTT	-	-	TRBJ1-1	TRBV20-1
CASSLNPGQGNEKLFF	TGTGCCAGCAGTCTTAATCCGGGACAGGGGAATGAAAAACTGTTTTTT	TRBD1	-	TRBJ1-4	TRBV7-9
CASSQDGRNTEAFF	TGTGCCAGCAGCCAAGATGGGCGGAACACTGAAGCTTTCTTT	-	-	TRBJ1-1	TRBV3-1/TRBV3-2
CASSHRGYEQYF	TGTGCCAGCAGCCATAGGGGATACGAGCAGTACTTC	-	once	TRBJ2-7	TRBV27
CASSHIPRLGVTYGYTF	TGTGCCAGCAGTCATATACCCCGACTAGGTGTCACCTATGGCTACACCTTC	-	-	TRBJ1-2	TRBV6-6
CASSSWTSGSQETQYF	TGTGCCAGCAGTTCCTGGACTAGCGGGAGTCAAGAGACCCAGTACTTC	TRBD2	-	TRBJ2-5	TRBV27
CASSPGWDQETQYF	TGCGCCAGCAGCCCGGGATGGGACCAAGAGACCCAGTACTTC	-	-	TRBJ2-5	TRBV5-1
CASNRWGDTQYF	TGTGCCAGCAACAGGTGGGGAGATACGCAGTATTTT	-	-	TRBJ2-3	TRBV19
CASRQGQGAYYGYTF	TGTGCCAGCAGACAAGGACAGGGGGCGTACTATGGCTACACCTTC	TRBD1	-	TRBJ1-2	TRBV27
CASSPLGIFGQPQHF	TGTGCCAGCTCACCACTCGGGATTTTTGGACAGCCCCAGCATTTT	-	-	TRBJ1-5	TRBV18
CASSLGTENSPLHF	TGTGCCAGCAGCCTGGGGACTGAGAATTCACCCCTCCACTTT	-	once	TRBJ1-6	TRBV11-2
CASSPRTSGPYNEQFF	TGTGCCAGCAGCCCGAGGACTAGCGGGCCTTACAATGAGCAGTTCTTC	TRBD2	few	TRBJ2-1	TRBV11-3
CASRAWGQGSYEQYF	TGTGCCAGCAGGGCATGGGGACAGGGTAGCTACGAGCAGTACTTC	TRBD1	-	TRBJ2-7	TRBV27
CAATDSAVRTEAFF	TGTGCCGCTACGGACAGCGCAGTGAGGACTGAAGCTTTCTTT	-	-	TRBJ1-1	TRBV7-9
CASSGTRNQPQHF	TGTGCCAGCAGCGGGACACGCAATCAGCCCCAGCATTTT	-	-	TRBJ1-5	TRBV6-5
CASSHEGAQAKNIQYF	TGTGCCAGCAGCCACGAGGGGGCGCAGGCCAAAAACATTCAGTACTTC	TRBD1	-	TRBJ2-4	TRBV11-1
CASSLRPSGGSSLGELFF	TGTGCCAGCAGTTTAAGGCCTAGCGGGGGGTCGAGCCTCGGGGAGCTGTTTTTT	TRBD2	-	TRBJ2-2	TRBV27
CASSFQTGGIQETQYF	TGCGCCAGCAGCTTTCAGACAGGGGGGATTCAAGAGACCCAGTACTTC	TRBD1	-	TRBJ2-5	TRBV5-1
CASSQTSEQFF	TGTGCCAGCAGCCAAACCAGTGAGCAGTTCTTC	-	-	TRBJ2-1	TRBV7-8